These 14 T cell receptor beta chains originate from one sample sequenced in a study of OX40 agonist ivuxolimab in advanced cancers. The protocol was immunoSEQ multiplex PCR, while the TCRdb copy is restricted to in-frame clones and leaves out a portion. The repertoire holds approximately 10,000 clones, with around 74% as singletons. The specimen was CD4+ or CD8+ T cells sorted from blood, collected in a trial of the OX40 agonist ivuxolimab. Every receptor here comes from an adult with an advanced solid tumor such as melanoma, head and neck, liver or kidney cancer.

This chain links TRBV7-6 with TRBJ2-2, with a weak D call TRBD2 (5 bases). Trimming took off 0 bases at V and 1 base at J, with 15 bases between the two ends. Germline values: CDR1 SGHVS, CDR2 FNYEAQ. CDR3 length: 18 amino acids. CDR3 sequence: CASSLARVSGRNTGELFF. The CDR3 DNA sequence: TGTGCCAGCAGCTTAGCCCGCGTGTCGGGGAGGAACACCGGGGAGCTGTTTTTT.

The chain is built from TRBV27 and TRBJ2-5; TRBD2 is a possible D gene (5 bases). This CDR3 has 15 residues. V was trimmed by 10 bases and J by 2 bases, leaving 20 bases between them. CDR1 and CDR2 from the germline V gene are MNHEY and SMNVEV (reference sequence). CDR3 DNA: TGTGCCAACAAAGGTGAGAGGGCACTGCAAGAGACCCAGTACTTC. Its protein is CANKGERALQETQYF.

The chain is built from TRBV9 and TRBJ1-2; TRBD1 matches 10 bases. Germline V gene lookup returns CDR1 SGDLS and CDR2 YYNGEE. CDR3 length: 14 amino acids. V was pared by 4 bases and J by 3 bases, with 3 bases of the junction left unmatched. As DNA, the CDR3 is TGTGCCAGCAGCCTGACAGGGGGCCACTATGGCTACACCTTC. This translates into CASSLTGGHYGYTF.

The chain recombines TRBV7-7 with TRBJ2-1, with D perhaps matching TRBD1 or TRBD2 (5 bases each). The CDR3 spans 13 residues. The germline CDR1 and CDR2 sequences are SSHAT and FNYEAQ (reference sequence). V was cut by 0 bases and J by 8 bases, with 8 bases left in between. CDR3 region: CASSLAMGDEQFF. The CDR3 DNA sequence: TGTGCCAGCAGCTTAGCGATGGGGGATGAGCAGTTCTTC.

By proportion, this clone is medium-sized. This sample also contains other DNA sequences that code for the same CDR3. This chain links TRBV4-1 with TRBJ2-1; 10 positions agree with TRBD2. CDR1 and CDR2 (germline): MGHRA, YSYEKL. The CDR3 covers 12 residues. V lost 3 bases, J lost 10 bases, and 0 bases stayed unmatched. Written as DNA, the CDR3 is TGCGCCAGCAGCCAGGGACTAGCGGAGCAGTTCTTC. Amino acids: CASSQGLAEQFF.

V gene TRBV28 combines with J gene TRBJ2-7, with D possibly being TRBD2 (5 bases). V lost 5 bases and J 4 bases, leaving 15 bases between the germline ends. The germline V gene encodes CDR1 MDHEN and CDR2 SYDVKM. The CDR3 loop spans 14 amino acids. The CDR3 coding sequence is TGTGCCAGCAGTCCCTTGACTACGGGGTACGAGCAGTACGTC. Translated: CASSPLTTGYEQYV.

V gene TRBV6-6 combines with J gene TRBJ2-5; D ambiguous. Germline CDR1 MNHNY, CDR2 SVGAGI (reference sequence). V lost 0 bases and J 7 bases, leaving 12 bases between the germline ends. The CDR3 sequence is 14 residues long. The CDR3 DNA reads TGTGCCAGCAGTTACTCTACGGCACGGGCGACCCAGTACTTC. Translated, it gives CASSYSTARATQYF.

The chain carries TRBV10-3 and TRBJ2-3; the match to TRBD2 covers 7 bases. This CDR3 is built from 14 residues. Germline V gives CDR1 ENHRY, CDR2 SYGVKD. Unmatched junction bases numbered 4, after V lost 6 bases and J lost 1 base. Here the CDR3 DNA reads TGTGCCATCAGGGGGACTACCGGCACAGATACGCAGTATTTT. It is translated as CAIRGTTGTDTQYF.

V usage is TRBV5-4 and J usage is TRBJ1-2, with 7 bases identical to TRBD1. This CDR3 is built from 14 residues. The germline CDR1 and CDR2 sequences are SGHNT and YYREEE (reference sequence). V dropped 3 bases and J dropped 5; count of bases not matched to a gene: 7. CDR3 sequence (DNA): TGTGCCAGCAGCTCCGACAGGGTGTGGTATGGCTACACCTTC. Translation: CASSSDRVWYGYTF. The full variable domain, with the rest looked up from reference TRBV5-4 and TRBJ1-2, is ETGVTQSPTHLIKTRGQQVTLRCSSQSGHNTVSWYQQALGQGPQFIFQYYREEENGRGNFPPRFSGLQFPNYSSELNVNALELDDSALYLCASSSDRVWYGYTFGSGTRLTVV.

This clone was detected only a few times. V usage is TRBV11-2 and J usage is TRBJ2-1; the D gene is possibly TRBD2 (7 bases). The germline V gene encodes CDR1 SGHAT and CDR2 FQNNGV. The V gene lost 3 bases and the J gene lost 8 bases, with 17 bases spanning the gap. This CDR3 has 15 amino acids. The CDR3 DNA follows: TGTGCCAGCAGCTTTTGGGGGGGCCGACCCGATGAGCAGTTCTTC. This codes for CASSFWGGRPDEQFF.

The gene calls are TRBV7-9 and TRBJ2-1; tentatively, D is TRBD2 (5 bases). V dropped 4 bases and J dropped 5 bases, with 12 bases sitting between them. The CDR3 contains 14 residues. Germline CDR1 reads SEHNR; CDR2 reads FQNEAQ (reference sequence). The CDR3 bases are TGTGCCAGCAGCTCGAGGACTTCCGACAATGAGCAGTTCTTC. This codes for CASSSRTSDNEQFF.

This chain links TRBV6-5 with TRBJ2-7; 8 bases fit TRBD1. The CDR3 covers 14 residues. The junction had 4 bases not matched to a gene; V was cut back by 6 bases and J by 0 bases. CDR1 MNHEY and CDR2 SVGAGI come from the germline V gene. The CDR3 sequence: CASSPGTGSYEQYF. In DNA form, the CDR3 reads TGTGCCAGCAGCCCCGGGACAGGCTCCTACGAGCAGTACTTC.

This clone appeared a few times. In DNA form, the CDR3 reads TGTGCCTGGAATCGGCTAGCGGGATCCTACAATGAGCAGTTCTTC. Translated, it gives CAWNRLAGSYNEQFF. J is TRBJ2-1 and V is TRBV30; 9 bases are a match to TRBD2. This CDR3 spans 15 amino acids. The germline V gene encodes CDR1 GTSNPN and CDR2 SVGIG (reference sequence). The V gene end was trimmed by 4 bases and the J gene end by 1 base; junction bases not matched to a gene: 5.

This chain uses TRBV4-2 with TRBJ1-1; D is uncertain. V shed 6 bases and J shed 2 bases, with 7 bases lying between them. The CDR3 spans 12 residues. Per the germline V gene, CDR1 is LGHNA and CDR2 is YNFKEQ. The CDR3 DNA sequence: TGTGCCAGCAGTCCAACAAACACTGAAGCTTTCTTT. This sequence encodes CASSPTNTEAFF.